Below are 12 T cell receptor beta chains sequenced from a single sample in a study of Ad26.COV2.S vaccination and SARS-CoV-2 variants. This sample's treatment: around 19 received Ad26.COV2.S at low or high dose, single or two shots; 5 received placebo; per-sample allocation not given. Repertoires come from day 63 after the first vaccine or placebo injection. Produced via immunoSEQ multiplex PCR; TCRdb's table is partial and in-frame only. The profile shows more than 250,000 clones, approximately 87% of them singletons. The sequences come from peripheral blood, collected in a trial of Ad26.COV2.S vaccine versus placebo. These receptors came from a person aged 18-65 years who received the Ad26.COV2.S COVID-19 vaccine or a placebo.

This chain connects TRBV19 to TRBJ1-2, with 12 bases aligning to TRBD1. Germline CDR1 and CDR2: LNHDA and SQIVND (reference sequence). CDR3 length: 14 residues. V was pared by 5 bases and J by 7 bases, with 5 bases of the junction left unmatched. CDR3: CASSVGQGASGYTF. The CDR3 region has the DNA TGTGCCAGTAGTGTGGGACAGGGGGCGTCTGGCTACACCTTC.

The CDR3 nucleotides read TGCGCCAGCAGTCCATCCGGGACTAGGGGGTGGAGGGAGCAGTTCTTC. It encodes CASSPSGTRGWREQFF. The chain joins TRBV5-1 to TRBJ2-1; TRBD2 aligns across 8 bases. The CDR3 runs 16 residues. Trimming removed 5 bases from V and 10 bases from J; junction bases left unmatched: 17. The germline V gene encodes CDR1 SGHRS and CDR2 YFSETQ.

This clone was seen just once. The rearrangement joins TRBV18 to TRBJ2-6; 10 bases fit TRBD1. This CDR3 region has 17 residues. J lost 3 bases, V lost 3 bases, and 5 bases had no gene match. CDR1 KGHSH and CDR2 LQKENI come from the germline V gene. The CDR3 here is CASSPTGGAYGANVLTF. CDR3 DNA sequence: TGTGCCAGCTCACCGACAGGGGGCGCGTATGGGGCCAACGTCCTGACTTTC. The full variable domain, rest sourced from reference TRBV18 and TRBJ2-6, is NAGVMQNPRHLVRRRGQEARLRCSPMKGHSHVYWYRQLPEEGLKFMVYLQKENIIDESGMPKERFSAEFPKEGPSILRIQQVVRGDSAAYFCASSPTGGAYGANVLTFGAGSRLTVL.

CDR3 in DNA: TGTGCCAGCAGCCTCACAGGGTCTGTTCAGCCCCAGCATTTT. Translation gives CASSLTGSVQPQHF. The chain recombines TRBV6-2 or TRBV6-3 with TRBJ1-5; D is possibly TRBD1 (6 bases). CDR3 length: 14 amino acids. V gave up 6 bases and J gave up 6 bases, with 15 bases separating them. Per the germline V gene, CDR1 is MNHEY and CDR2 is SVGEGT.

The V and J genes are TRBV2 and TRBJ2-3; D is tentatively TRBD1 or TRBD2 (5 bases each). V was trimmed by 8 bases and J by 5 bases, leaving 14 bases between them. CDR1 is SNHLY and CDR2 is FYNNEI in the germline V gene. This CDR3 spans 13 amino acids. The CDR3 sequence is CASFRDPGDTQYF. The DNA for the CDR3 is TGTGCCAGCTTCCGGGACCCGGGAGATACGCAGTATTTT.

The gene calls are TRBV7-2 and TRBJ2-2; perhaps TRBD1 as D (5 bases). Trimming pared 5 bases from V and 7 bases from J, leaving 14 bases between. This CDR3 is 14 amino acids long. The V gene's germline CDR1 is SGHTA and CDR2 FQGNSA. The CDR3 reads CASSLQVSGGELFF. In DNA form, the CDR3 reads TGTGCCAGCAGCCTACAGGTTTCTGGCGGGGAGCTGTTTTTT. The variable domain in full, completed from reference TRBV7-2 and TRBJ2-2, reads GAGVSQSPSNKVTEKGKDVELRCDPISGHTALYWYRQSLGQGLEFLIYFQGNSAPDKSGLPSDRFSAERTGGSVSTLTIQRTQQEDSAVYLCASSLQVSGGELFFGEGSRLTVL.

The CDR3 DNA is TGTGCCAGCAGCTCAATCAGGGGAAATGGCTACACCTTC. Amino acids: CASSSIRGNGYTF. The chain couples TRBV11-2 to TRBJ1-2; D might be TRBD1 (6 bases). The CDR3 totals 13 residues. The V gene lost 4 bases and the J gene lost 6 bases, with 12 bases spanning the gap. CDR1 is SGHAT, CDR2 FQNNGV, per germline.

The rearrangement links TRBV7-9 to TRBJ2-3; no reliable D call. The V gene's germline CDR1 is SEHNR and CDR2 FQNEAQ (reference sequence). V was trimmed by 5 bases and J by 0 bases, leaving 9 bases between them. The CDR3 has 14 residues. The CDR3 protein is CASSPVSSTDTQYF. CDR3 DNA: TGTGCCAGCAGCCCCGTATCGAGCACAGATACGCAGTATTTT.

V usage is TRBV11-2 and J usage is TRBJ2-6, with D unclear. Germline CDR1 reads SGHAT; CDR2 reads FQNNGV. The V end was cut by 7 bases, the J end by 3 bases, with 7 bases between. CDR3 size: 13 residues. CDR3 coding DNA: TGTGCCAGCATCCCGGTTGGGGCCAACGTCCTGACTTTC. Translating it yields CASIPVGANVLTF.

In its sample, this clone was seen a few times. The J gene is TRBJ1-1, the V gene TRBV6-5, with D possibly being TRBD1 (5 bases). The CDR3 runs to 14 residues. Trimming shortened V by 5 bases and J by 6 bases, and 16 bases separated the two germline ends. Germline-derived CDR1 and CDR2 are MNHEY and SVGAGI. For the CDR3, the DNA is TGTGCCAGCAGTCTTCGTCGAGCGGGGGCTGAAGCTTTCTTT. It encodes CASSLRRAGAEAFF.

CDR3 nucleotides: TGTGCCAGCAAGGACTCCGCCCTAAATCAGCCCCAGCATTTT. It is translated as CASKDSALNQPQHF. The chain couples TRBV5-6 to TRBJ1-5; no clear D. Germline CDR1 is SGHDT and CDR2 is YYEEEE. Trimming stripped 6 bases from V and 4 bases from J, with 14 bases between. The CDR3 totals 14 residues.

This clone was found once. The chain carries TRBV5-1 and TRBJ2-5, with D hard to call. Germline V lookup: CDR1 SGHRS, CDR2 YFSETQ. The CDR3 spans 11 residues. The ends were cut back, 2 bases at V and 3 bases at J, with 2 bases in the middle. For the CDR3, the DNA is TGCGCCAGCAGCTTTGAAGAGACCCAGTACTTC. It is translated as CASSFEETQYF.